This T cell receptor (beta chain) is from a study of T cell responses to AZD1222 COVID-19 vaccine. Study-level results: Donors, mostly white British, included more females; clonal diversity was possibly underestimated.

Worth noting for this clone: No antigen is known for it.

This table comes from immunoSEQ multiplex PCR, and its TCRdb copy is limited to in-frame clones, with some not included. The data contain 100,000 to 150,000 clones, roughly 88% of them seen just once; the ten biggest clones take up around 5.6%. The sample here was peripheral blood, taken on day 0 of AZD1222 vaccination. The sequence derives from an adult in good health.

CDR3: CASSGADTSSYNEQFF. The CDR3 DNA reads TGTGCCAGCAGCGGGGCAGACACGAGCTCCTACAATGAGCAGTTCTTC. The chain uses TRBV11-1 and TRBJ2-1; maybe TRBD1 (5 bases). Germline CDR1 reads SGHAT; CDR2 reads FQDESV (reference sequence). This CDR3 is 16 amino acids long. V gave up 5 bases and J gave up 0 bases, with 14 bases separating them.